This is a list of T cell receptor beta chains from one sample in a study of T cell changes during pregnancy in multiple sclerosis. Method: immunoSEQ multiplex PCR; TCRdb's copy keeps in-frame clones and lacks some. The table has about 49,000 clones, roughly 90% seen once. This sample comprised peripheral blood, obtained after pregnancy. These TCRs come from a female donor in good health, enrolled as a control in a pregnancy study. Both conserved end residues are part of each CDR3. Fields, in order: clone size, D gene, V gene, J gene, CDR3 protein, CDR3 DNA. D genes are given only for firm matches. Clone size is given for some rows only: seen once, a few or many times, or a class if the clone is expanded.

abundance: -
d_gene: TRBD2
v_gene: TRBV7-3
j_gene: TRBJ2-3
CDR3aa: CASSGLAGTDTQYF
CDR3nt: TGTGCCAGCAGTGGACTAGCGGGCACAGATACGCAGTATTTT

abundance: -
d_gene: TRBD1
v_gene: TRBV10-3
j_gene: TRBJ1-4
CDR3aa: CAISRDSLWEKLFF
CDR3nt: TGTGCCATCAGTAGGGACAGCCTCTGGGAAAAACTGTTTTTT

abundance: -
d_gene: -
v_gene: TRBV19
j_gene: TRBJ2-2
CDR3aa: CASSISGERGTGELFF
CDR3nt: TGTGCCAGTAGTATATCAGGGGAAAGGGGGACCGGGGAGCTGTTTTTT

abundance: once
d_gene: -
v_gene: TRBV13
j_gene: TRBJ2-7
CDR3aa: CASSLSDSRSYEQYF
CDR3nt: TGTGCCAGCAGCTTAAGTGACTCCCGCTCCTACGAGCAGTACTTC

abundance: -
d_gene: -
v_gene: TRBV5-6
j_gene: TRBJ1-6
CDR3aa: CASSFDRPGSYNSPLHF
CDR3nt: TGTGCCAGCAGCTTCGACAGGCCCGGCTCCTATAATTCACCCCTCCACTTT

abundance: once
d_gene: -
v_gene: TRBV7-2
j_gene: TRBJ2-5
CDR3aa: CASSFLPQSRGGYF
CDR3nt: TGTGCCAGCAGCTTCCTCCCCCAAAGCCGCGGCGGGTACTTC

abundance: -
d_gene: TRBD2
v_gene: TRBV5-1
j_gene: TRBJ2-1
CDR3aa: CASSLASGRTDEQFF
CDR3nt: TGCGCCAGCAGCTTGGCTAGCGGGAGGACGGATGAGCAGTTCTTC

abundance: once
d_gene: -
v_gene: TRBV4-2
j_gene: TRBJ2-1
CDR3aa: CASSQDVDSRNEQFF
CDR3nt: TGTGCCAGCAGCCAAGATGTCGACTCCCGGAATGAGCAGTTCTTC

abundance: -
d_gene: TRBD1
v_gene: TRBV25-1
j_gene: TRBJ2-6
CDR3aa: CASSGQGARSGANVLTF
CDR3nt: TGTGCCAGCAGCGGACAGGGGGCGAGGTCTGGGGCCAACGTCCTGACTTTC

abundance: -
d_gene: -
v_gene: TRBV18
j_gene: TRBJ2-2
CDR3aa: CASSLRQADPGELFF
CDR3nt: TGTGCCAGCTCCCTTCGACAGGCCGACCCCGGGGAGCTGTTTTTT

abundance: -
d_gene: -
v_gene: TRBV19
j_gene: TRBJ2-5
CDR3aa: CASSPSEETQYF
CDR3nt: TGTGCCAGTAGTCCTAGCGAGGAGACCCAGTACTTC

abundance: -
d_gene: -
v_gene: TRBV9
j_gene: TRBJ2-7
CDR3aa: CASSPGGQGGNEQYF
CDR3nt: TGTGCCAGCAGCCCAGGAGGGCAGGGAGGCAACGAGCAGTACTTC

abundance: -
d_gene: TRBD1
v_gene: TRBV7-8
j_gene: TRBJ1-1
CDR3aa: CASRSRVGRGRTEAFF
CDR3nt: TGTGCCAGCAGGTCCAGGGTGGGCAGGGGGCGGACTGAAGCTTTCTTT

abundance: -
d_gene: -
v_gene: TRBV7-6
j_gene: TRBJ1-1
CDR3aa: CASSLLQEMNTEAFF
CDR3nt: TGTGCCAGCAGCTTACTTCAGGAAATGAACACTGAAGCTTTCTTT

abundance: -
d_gene: -
v_gene: TRBV14
j_gene: TRBJ2-3
CDR3aa: CASSRRTQGTDTQYF
CDR3nt: TGTGCCAGCAGCCGTCGGACTCAGGGGACAGATACGCAGTATTTT

abundance: -
d_gene: TRBD1
v_gene: TRBV15
j_gene: TRBJ2-1
CDR3aa: CATSRDFGTGPYNEQFF
CDR3nt: TGTGCCACCAGCAGAGATTTCGGGACAGGGCCCTACAATGAGCAGTTCTTC

abundance: few
d_gene: TRBD1
v_gene: TRBV7-2
j_gene: TRBJ1-1
CDR3aa: CASMNRGGNTEAFF
CDR3nt: TGTGCCAGCATGAACAGGGGAGGGAACACTGAAGCTTTCTTT

abundance: -
d_gene: -
v_gene: TRBV7-9
j_gene: TRBJ1-6
CDR3aa: CASSPGDSPLHF
CDR3nt: TGTGCCAGCAGCCCAGGGGACTCACCCCTCCACTTT

abundance: few
d_gene: -
v_gene: TRBV5-6
j_gene: TRBJ1-1
CDR3aa: CASSYGTEAFF
CDR3nt: TGTGCCAGCAGCTACGGGACAGAAGCTTTCTTT

abundance: once
d_gene: -
v_gene: TRBV29-1
j_gene: TRBJ2-1
CDR3aa: CSALDTMNEQFF
CDR3nt: TGCAGCGCTTTGGACACCATGAATGAGCAGTTCTTC

abundance: -
d_gene: TRBD2
v_gene: TRBV9
j_gene: TRBJ2-5
CDR3aa: CASSVAAGGRETQYF
CDR3nt: TGTGCCAGCAGCGTGGCAGCGGGGGGAAGGGAGACCCAGTACTTC

abundance: once
d_gene: TRBD1
v_gene: TRBV7-7
j_gene: TRBJ2-5
CDR3aa: CASSLEGTGQETQYF
CDR3nt: TGTGCTAGCAGCTTAGAGGGGACAGGACAAGAGACCCAGTACTTC

abundance: few
d_gene: TRBD2
v_gene: TRBV4-1
j_gene: TRBJ2-3
CDR3aa: CASSQLAGVADTQYF
CDR3nt: TGCGCCAGCAGCCAACTAGCGGGAGTGGCAGATACGCAGTATTTT

abundance: -
d_gene: -
v_gene: TRBV9
j_gene: TRBJ2-1
CDR3aa: CASSVEANSYNEQFF
CDR3nt: TGTGCCAGCAGCGTAGAAGCTAACTCCTACAATGAGCAGTTCTTC